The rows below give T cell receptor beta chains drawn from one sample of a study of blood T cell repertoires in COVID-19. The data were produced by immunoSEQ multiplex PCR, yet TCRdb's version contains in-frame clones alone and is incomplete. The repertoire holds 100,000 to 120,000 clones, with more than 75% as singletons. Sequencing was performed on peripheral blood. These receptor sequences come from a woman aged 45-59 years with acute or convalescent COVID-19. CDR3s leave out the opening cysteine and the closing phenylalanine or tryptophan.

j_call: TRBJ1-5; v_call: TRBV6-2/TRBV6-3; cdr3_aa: ASSPIGGGGYSNQPQH
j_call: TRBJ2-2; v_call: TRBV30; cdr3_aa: AWRARQGARPITGELF
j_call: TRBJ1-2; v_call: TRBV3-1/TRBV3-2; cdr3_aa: ASSHNAGTSYGYT
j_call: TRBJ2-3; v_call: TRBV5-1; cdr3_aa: ASSSGLAGGLSTDTQY
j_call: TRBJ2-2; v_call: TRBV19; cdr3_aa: ASSIEQGARLSHFGELF
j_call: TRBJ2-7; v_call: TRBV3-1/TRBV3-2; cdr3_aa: ASSPLTGGHEQY
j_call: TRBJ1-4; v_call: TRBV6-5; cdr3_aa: ASTPRDRVNEKLF
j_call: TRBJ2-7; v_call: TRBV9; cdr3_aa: ASSPQGLAGEQY
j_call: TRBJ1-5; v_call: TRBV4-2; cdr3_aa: ASSPYLEGDQPQH
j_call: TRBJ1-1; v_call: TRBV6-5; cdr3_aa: ASSYGDRKNTEAF
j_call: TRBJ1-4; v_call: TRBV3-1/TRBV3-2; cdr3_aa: ASSQEGQGREKLF
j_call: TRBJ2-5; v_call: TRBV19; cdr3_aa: ASSITDQETQY
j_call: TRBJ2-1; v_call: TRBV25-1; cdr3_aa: ASSPYGNEQF
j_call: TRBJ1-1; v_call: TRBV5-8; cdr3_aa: ASSSRQGRNTEAF
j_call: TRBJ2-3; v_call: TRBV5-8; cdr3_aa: ASSFGGAITDTQY
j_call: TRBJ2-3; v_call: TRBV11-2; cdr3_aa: ASSSRGVANTDTQY